These 26 T cell receptor beta chains came from one sample sequenced in a study of CD8+ T cells in alopecia areata. RNA extraction was followed by reverse transcription into cDNA, which acted as the sequencing template. Repertoires were generated with immunoSEQ multiplex PCR, while TCRdb's copy carries only in-frame clones and drops some. Of over 150,000 clones in the sample, approximately 60% were seen once. Sequenced sample: CD8+ T cells sorted from blood. Every receptor here comes from a human donor in good health.

This clone has just one count. This chain connects TRBV12-5 to TRBJ1-1; no firm D call. CDR3 size: 15 residues. Trimming removed 6 bases at V and 5 bases at J, with 19 bases between. Looked up from germline, CDR1 is LGHNT and CDR2 is FRNRAP. Here the CDR3 DNA reads TGTGCTAGTGGCCGCACGTATGAGACAAATACTGAAGCTTTCTTT. This translates into CASGRTYETNTEAFF.

This clone was observed a few times. The rearrangement uses TRBV12-5 and TRBJ1-5; no clear D gene. The CDR3 extends over 10 amino acids. V was clipped by 5 bases and J by 4 bases, with 0 bases between them. Germline-derived CDR1 and CDR2 are LGHNT and FRNRAP. CDR3 DNA: TGTGCTAGTGGTAATCAGCCCCAGCATTTT. Protein: CASGNQPQHF.

This clone was detected only a few times. V is TRBV7-8 and J is TRBJ2-3, with unresolved D. Trimming pared 4 bases from V and 2 bases from J, leaving 4 bases between. Germline V gene data show CDR1 as SGHVS and CDR2 as FQNEAQ. The CDR3 length is 12 residues. The DNA for the CDR3 is TGTGCCAGCAGCTACACCACAGATACGCAGTATTTT. Translating it yields CASSYTTDTQYF.

The table lists this clone with a few counts. The chain joins TRBV29-1 to TRBJ2-5; D call uncertain. The V end lost 6 bases, the J end lost 5 bases, and 7 bases lay between the germline ends. The CDR3 covers 10 residues. CDR1 SQVTM and CDR2 ANQGSEA come from the germline V gene. The CDR3 region is CSVLYETQYF. CDR3 nucleotide sequence: TGCAGCGTCCTCTATGAGACCCAGTACTTC. Full variable domain (rest looked up from reference TRBV29-1 and TRBJ2-5): SAVISQKPSRDICQRGTSLTIQCQVDSQVTMMFWYRQQPGQSLTLIATANQGSEATYESGFVIDKFPISRPNLTFSTLTVSNMSPEDSSIYLCSVLYETQYFGPGTRLLVL.

The chain links TRBV27 to TRBJ2-1; a possible D gene is TRBD1 (5 bases). The CDR3 covers 15 residues. Trimming removed 5 bases at V and 7 bases at J, with 18 bases between. Germline CDR1 and CDR2: MNHEY and SMNVEV (reference sequence). Here the CDR3 DNA reads TGTGCCAGCAGTACACAGGTGGGGTTGTATAATGAGCAGTTCTTC. It translates to CASSTQVGLYNEQFF.

V usage is TRBV15 and J usage is TRBJ2-7; TRBD1 is a possible D gene (6 bases). The CDR3 spans 15 residues. Trimming shortened V by 1 base and J by 5 bases, and 15 bases separated the two germline ends. Germline V gene sequence: CDR1 LNHNV, CDR2 YYDKDF (reference sequence). CDR3 loop: CATSRALQGLNEQYF. The CDR3 region has the DNA TGTGCCACCAGCAGAGCCCTCCAGGGGTTGAACGAGCAGTACTTC.

This chain joins TRBV7-9 and TRBJ1-1; D is unclear. The CDR3 runs 14 residues. The V gene's germline CDR1 is SEHNR and CDR2 FQNEAQ (reference sequence). V lost 10 bases and J 0 bases, leaving 15 bases between the germline ends. CDR3 DNA sequence: TGTGCCACACGTTCGGGCAACATGAACACTGAAGCTTTCTTT. This sequence encodes CATRSGNMNTEAFF.

In DNA, the CDR3 is TGTGCCAGCAGCCCCGGGACGTATACCTACGAGCAGTACTTC. It translates to CASSPGTYTYEQYF. The J gene is TRBJ2-7, the V gene TRBV13; TRBD1 or TRBD2 may be the D gene (5 bases each). V gave up 5 bases and J gave up 2 bases, with 13 bases separating them. The CDR3 runs 14 residues. The germline gives CDR1 PRHDT, CDR2 FYEKMQ (reference sequence).

On this clone: An end of the junction differs from the germline gene, which may be a read error. CDR3 region: CASNLAGGLQETQYF. CDR3 in DNA: TGTGCCAGCAATTTAGCGGGGGGCCTCCAAGAGACCCAGTACTTC. The chain employs TRBV27 and TRBJ2-5; 10 nucleotides match TRBD2. This CDR3 contains 15 residues. Germline V gives CDR1 MNHEY, CDR2 SMNVEV (reference sequence).

In this sample, this clone turned up a few times. The V call is TRBV5-1, the J call TRBJ1-1; no clear D gene. Germline loops: CDR1 SGHRS, CDR2 YFSETQ. This CDR3 comprises 15 residues. The V gene lost 0 bases and the J gene lost 0 bases, with 9 bases spanning the gap. For the CDR3, the DNA is TGCGCCAGCAGCTTGGCCGCCCCGATGAACACTGAAGCTTTCTTT. Protein: CASSLAAPMNTEAFF.

The V call is TRBV5-6, the J call TRBJ2-2; 9 bases are a match to TRBD1. Looked up from germline, CDR1 is SGHDT and CDR2 is YYEEEE. The CDR3 is 16 residues long. Trimming took 2 bases from V and 3 from J; bases not matched to a gene: 5. For the CDR3, the DNA is TGTGCCAGCAGCTTTACCGGGACAGGGCACACCGGGGAGCTGTTTTTT. Translating gives CASSFTGTGHTGELFF.

This clone occurred a few times. V is TRBV5-6 and J is TRBJ1-5, with 11 bases fitting TRBD1. This CDR3 contains 15 residues. Germline-derived CDR1 and CDR2 are SGHDT and YYEEEE. With 4 bases clipped from V and 4 bases from J, the junction kept 4 bases outside the gene matches. The CDR3 protein is CASSIGQGANQPQHF. DNA of the CDR3: TGTGCCAGCAGCATCGGACAGGGGGCGAATCAGCCCCAGCATTTT.

The chain combines TRBV5-1 with TRBJ2-3; D perhaps matches TRBD2 (5 bases). CDR1 and CDR2 (germline): SGHRS, YFSETQ. V was cut by 1 base and J by 5 bases, with 11 bases left in between. The CDR3 sequence is 14 residues long. CDR3 DNA sequence: TGCGCCAGCAGCTTGCCGAGGGCAATAGATACGCAGTATTTT. Encoded protein: CASSLPRAIDTQYF.

V gene TRBV29-1 combines with J gene TRBJ1-3, with D possibly being TRBD1 (6 bases). The CDR3 totals 13 residues. The germline gives CDR1 SQVTM, CDR2 ANQGSEA. V lost 5 bases and J lost 0, with 8 bases in between. CDR3 DNA: TGCAGCGTTTCGACAGGCTCTGGAAACACCATATATTTT. The encoded protein is CSVSTGSGNTIYF.

The chain recombines TRBV27 with TRBJ1-5; D is unclear. Trimming stripped 4 bases from V and 0 bases from J, with 13 bases between. The CDR3 has 16 residues. CDR1 is MNHEY, CDR2 SMNVEV, per germline (reference sequence). In DNA form, the CDR3 reads TGTGCCAGCAGTTCCTCGACTGACTATAGCAATCAGCCCCAGCATTTT. Protein sequence: CASSSSTDYSNQPQHF.

J is TRBJ1-5 and V is TRBV5-1; D uncertain. Germline V gives CDR1 SGHRS, CDR2 YFSETQ. The germline V and J ends were trimmed by 4 bases and 8 bases, with 7 bases remaining between them. The CDR3 has 11 residues. CDR3: CASSVMEPQHF. For the CDR3, the DNA is TGCGCCAGCAGCGTGATGGAGCCCCAGCATTTT.

This clone was observed a few times. V usage is TRBV7-9 and J usage is TRBJ2-5, with 8 bases identical to TRBD1. The J segment lost 0 bases and the V segment lost 4 bases, leaving 7 bases of the junction unmatched. Looked up from germline, CDR1 is SEHNR and CDR2 is FQNEAQ (reference sequence). The CDR3 loop spans 16 amino acids. For the CDR3, the DNA is TGTGCCAGCAGCTATGGGGACAGGCCGTACCAAGAGACCCAGTACTTC. Encoded protein: CASSYGDRPYQETQYF.

This clone was recorded only once. The gene calls are TRBV4-1 and TRBJ2-3; 7 bases agree with TRBD2. The CDR3 is made up of 16 amino acids. Germline V gene sequence: CDR1 MGHRA, CDR2 YSYEKL. Unmatched junction bases numbered 5, after V lost 1 base and J lost 1 base. DNA of the CDR3: TGCGCCAGCAGCCAAGGTGGAAGCGGGGGCACAGATACGCAGTATTTT. It codes for CASSQGGSGGTDTQYF.

The chain combines TRBV5-6 with TRBJ2-6; D may match TRBD1 or TRBD2 (5 bases each). Germline assignment: CDR1 SGHDT and CDR2 YYEEEE. Trimming took off 1 base at V and 7 bases at J, with 12 bases between the two ends. The CDR3 consists of 15 residues. The CDR3: CASSLPGTRANVLTF. CDR3 in DNA: TGTGCCAGCAGCTTGCCCGGGACGAGAGCCAACGTCCTGACTTTC.

The rearrangement joins TRBV5-1 to TRBJ2-3, with 8 bases lining up with TRBD2. V shed 4 bases, J shed 2 bases, and the junction held 12 bases outside the gene matches. The CDR3 loop spans 17 amino acids. CDR1 is SGHRS, CDR2 YFSETQ, per germline. The CDR3 DNA sequence: TGCGCCAGCAGCCCCAGACCAGCGGGGGACGTCACAGATACGCAGTATTTT. As protein: CASSPRPAGDVTDTQYF.

The chain recombines TRBV27 with TRBJ1-5; D gene ambiguous. The CDR3 is 12 amino acids. V lost 8 bases and J 4 bases, leaving 9 bases between the germline ends. Per the germline V gene, CDR1 is MNHEY and CDR2 is SMNVEV (reference sequence). CDR3 loop: CASGESNQPQHF. CDR3 nucleotides: TGTGCCAGCGGGGAGTCAAATCAGCCCCAGCATTTT.

The table lists this clone with a few counts. Distinct nucleotide sequences in the sample also encode this CDR3. This chain uses TRBV27 with TRBJ2-7; the D gene could be TRBD1 or TRBD2 (6 bases each). Germline values: CDR1 MNHEY, CDR2 SMNVEV (reference sequence). The V end lost 5 bases, the J end lost 2 bases, and 10 bases lay between the germline ends. This CDR3 has 13 residues. CDR3 amino acids: CASSPGGPYEQYF. The CDR3 DNA sequence: TGTGCCAGCAGTCCCGGGGGCCCCTACGAGCAGTACTTC.

This clone was found a few times. The genes are TRBV5-1 and TRBJ1-2; D unclear. V shed 0 bases and J shed 0 bases, with 6 bases lying between them. The CDR3 sequence is 14 residues long. In germline, CDR1 is SGHRS, CDR2 YFSETQ. CDR3 amino acids: CASSLGDSNYGYTF. As DNA, the CDR3 is TGCGCCAGCAGCTTGGGGGATTCTAACTATGGCTACACCTTC.

The V gene is TRBV6-5, the J gene TRBJ2-7; 7 bases are shared with TRBD1. J was trimmed by 2 bases and V by 0 bases; bases with no gene match: 7. The CDR3 consists of 16 residues. CDR1 is MNHEY and CDR2 is SVGAGI in the germline V gene. The CDR3 coding sequence is TGTGCCAGCAGTTACTCGCGCCAGGGGGAACCCTACGAGCAGTACTTC. This encodes CASSYSRQGEPYEQYF.

V usage is TRBV27 and J usage is TRBJ2-7; 8 bases agree with TRBD1. The CDR3 runs 14 residues. In germline, CDR1 is MNHEY, CDR2 SMNVEV (reference sequence). The trim removed 6 bases at V and 6 bases at J, leaving 10 bases unmatched. For the CDR3, the DNA is TGTGCCAGCAGCCCCGGGACAGGAGCGAGCGAGCAGTACTTC. It encodes CASSPGTGASEQYF.

This chain's CDR3 is CARGLGSTDTQYF. In DNA, the CDR3 is TGTGCCAGGGGACTGGGGAGCACAGATACGCAGTATTTT. This chain links TRBV7-9 with TRBJ2-3, with a tentative D call TRBD2 (6 bases). V was clipped by 9 bases and J by 0 bases, with 10 bases between them. Germline loops: CDR1 SEHNR, CDR2 FQNEAQ (reference sequence). The CDR3 sequence is 13 residues long.